This entry features one TCR beta chain sequence. The antigen is undetermined. The entry originates in a study of OX40 agonist ivuxolimab in advanced cancers. Study outcomes and limitations: The study did not work out the antigen specificity of the expanded peripheral T cells.

Some clones are missing from TCRdb's copy, which holds only in-frame ones; the method was immunoSEQ multiplex PCR. The sample carries around 64,000 clones, 84% recorded once. Anyone with autoimmune disease history or systemic immunosuppression was excluded. The CDR3 totals 14 residues. J was trimmed by 4 bases and V by 3 bases; bases with no gene match: 2. Germline CDR1 reads KGHSH; CDR2 reads LQKENI. The sample here was CD4+ or CD8+ T cells sorted from blood, taken in a trial of the OX40 agonist ivuxolimab. This receptor was obtained from an adult with an advanced solid tumor such as melanoma, head and neck, liver or kidney cancer. The genes are TRBV18 and TRBJ2-3; 9 bases fit TRBD2. CDR3 residues: CASSPSGSADTQYF. The CDR3 coding sequence is TGTGCCAGCTCACCTAGCGGGAGCGCAGATACGCAGTATTTT.